The 20 T cell receptor beta chains given below trace back to one sample, sequenced in a study of blood T cells in healthy people across ages. A second about 7 to 12 cycle PCR used barcoded and J-beta primers. TCRdb recomputed calls from the 5' RACE reads with MiXCR, one row per CDR3 protein. The table has about 670,000 distinct CDR3 sequences, 40% to 45% seen once. The sequenced sample was blood. These receptors were obtained from an elderly man in good health.

The J gene is TRBJ1-5, the V gene TRBV29-1; TRBD1 agrees at 8 bases. Germline assignment: CDR1 SQVTM and CDR2 ANQGSEA. CDR3 length: 14 amino acids. V was clipped by 7 bases and J by 0 bases; unmatched bases: 5. This chain's CDR3 is CSATTGDSNQPQHF. CDR3 coding DNA: TGCAGCGCCACGACAGGGGATAGCAATCAGCCCCAGCATTTT.

This clonotype was recorded a few times. The chain recombines TRBV4-1 with TRBJ2-3; 7 bases map to TRBD1. J gave up 3 bases and V 4 bases, and 13 bases lay outside the gene matches. The CDR3 extends over 17 amino acids. CDR1 MGHRA and CDR2 YSYEKL come from the germline V gene. CDR3 loop: CASSRGGIGRGTDTQYF. CDR3 sequence (DNA): TGCGCCAGCAGCCGAGGGGGCATAGGCAGGGGGACAGATACGCAGTATTTT.

This clonotype was recorded at least ten times. The chain links TRBV6-1 to TRBJ2-5; 7 nucleotides line up with TRBD1. V trimming: 5 bases; J trimming: 2 bases; junction bases outside the gene matches: 17. The germline gives CDR1 MNHNS, CDR2 SASEGT. CDR3 length equals 18 residues. CDR3 protein: CASSIIKQGTGKQETQYF. CDR3 nucleotide sequence: TGTGCCAGCAGTATTATTAAACAGGGGACGGGCAAGCAAGAGACCCAGTACTTC.

The CDR3 DNA reads TGTGCCAGCAGTTCGGGACCAGGGATAAATGAGCAGTTCTTC. Translation: CASSSGPGINEQFF. The gene calls are TRBV6-2 or TRBV6-3 and TRBJ2-1, with D possibly called TRBD1 or TRBD2 (5 bases each). The germline gives CDR1 MNHEY, CDR2 SVGEGT. Trimming left V 4 bases short and J 7 bases short, with 14 bases between. CDR3 length: 14 amino acids.

This clonotype came up many times. The chain combines TRBV7-6 with TRBJ2-1; 9 positions match TRBD1. This CDR3 contains 15 residues. Germline V gene sequence: CDR1 SGHVS, CDR2 FNYEAQ. V gave up 5 bases and J gave up 3 bases; unmatched junction bases: 5. The CDR3 sequence: CASSPTGGGYNEQFF. In DNA form, the CDR3 reads TGTGCCAGCAGCCCAACAGGGGGCGGCTACAATGAGCAGTTCTTC.

CDR3 bases: TGTGCCAGCAGCTTAAGACTGGCGGGATGGGGCACAGATACGCAGTATTTT. Translated: CASSLRLAGWGTDTQYF. The chain employs TRBV7-9 and TRBJ2-3; possibly TRBD2 for D (6 bases). Germline loops: CDR1 SEHNR, CDR2 FQNEAQ (reference sequence). This CDR3 region has 17 residues. V was pared by 2 bases and J by 1 base, with 16 bases between.

This clonotype was detected a few times. The rearrangement uses TRBV27 and TRBJ2-2; 7 positions agree with TRBD2. CDR1 is MNHEY, CDR2 SMNVEV, per germline (reference sequence). The CDR3 is 13 residues long. Losses at the gene ends were 7 bases for V and 10 bases for J; bases not matched to a gene: 9. CDR3 sequence: CASNGGVLVELFF. The DNA of the CDR3 is TGTGCCAGCAATGGGGGGGTTCTCGTGGAGCTGTTTTTT.

J is TRBJ2-5 and V is TRBV7-9; D not resolved. Trimming pared 5 bases from V and 0 bases from J, leaving 7 bases between. Germline loops: CDR1 SEHNR, CDR2 FQNEAQ (reference sequence). This CDR3 is built from 13 residues. The chain's CDR3 is CASSLENQETQYF. CDR3 DNA: TGTGCCAGCAGCCTCGAGAACCAAGAGACCCAGTACTTC.

This clonotype was counted a few times. The genes are TRBV7-2 and TRBJ1-6; 7 bases are shared with TRBD1. The CDR3 extends over 16 amino acids. The trim removed 5 bases at V and 7 bases at J, leaving 11 bases unmatched. The germline V gene encodes CDR1 SGHTA and CDR2 FQGNSA. CDR3 sequence: CASSRTGTAQNSPLHF. The CDR3 coding sequence is TGTGCCAGCAGCAGAACCGGGACAGCTCAAAATTCACCCCTCCACTTT.

This clonotype was counted at least ten times. The chain couples TRBV6-2 or TRBV6-3 to TRBJ2-5; D ambiguous. CDR3 length: 14 residues. V was trimmed by 2 bases and J by 5 bases, leaving 12 bases between them. CDR1 and CDR2 from the germline V gene are MNHEY and SVGEGT. CDR3 region: CASSYLNGLETQYF. The CDR3 nucleotides read TGTGCCAGCAGTTACCTGAACGGGCTGGAGACCCAGTACTTC.

This chain links TRBV7-2 with TRBJ1-1; D possibly corresponds to TRBD1 (5 bases). Trimming took 4 bases from V and 5 from J, leaving 14 bases between them. Looked up from germline, CDR1 is SGHTA and CDR2 is FQGNSA. The CDR3 contains 14 residues. The CDR3 loop is CASSSQSGGTEAFF. In DNA, the CDR3 is TGTGCCAGCAGCTCGCAGAGCGGGGGGACTGAAGCTTTCTTT.

This clonotype has just a few counts. The chain joins TRBV11-3 to TRBJ2-4; 8 nucleotides line up with TRBD1. Germline V gives CDR1 SGHNT, CDR2 YENEEA. V dropped 1 base and J dropped 3; count of bases not matched to a gene: 8. This CDR3 contains 17 residues. The chain's CDR3 is CASSLVGRQGSKNIQYF. CDR3 in DNA: TGTGCCAGCAGCTTAGTAGGGCGACAGGGGAGCAAAAACATTCAGTACTTC.

This rearrangement joins TRBV5-1 to TRBJ2-1; D possibly corresponds to TRBD2 (5 bases). Per the germline V gene, CDR1 is SGHRS and CDR2 is YFSETQ. The germline V and J ends were trimmed by 4 bases and 2 bases, with 13 bases remaining between them. There are 15 residues in the CDR3. The CDR3 reads CASSREGDPYNEQFF. For the CDR3, the DNA is TGCGCCAGCAGCCGTGAGGGAGACCCCTACAATGAGCAGTTCTTC.

This sequence joins TRBV7-2 and TRBJ2-1; tentative D call: TRBD2 (6 bases). The CDR3 loop spans 15 amino acids. CDR1 and CDR2 from the germline V gene are SGHTA and FQGNSA. V shed 5 bases and J shed 7 bases, with 18 bases lying between them. The CDR3 loop is CASSPRTSLGNEQFF. In nucleotides, the CDR3 is TGTGCCAGCAGCCCCCGCACTAGCCTGGGGAATGAGCAGTTCTTC.

This clonotype has just a few counts. The chain recombines TRBV7-2 with TRBJ2-3, with TRBD2 matching over 14 bases. CDR3 length: 18 amino acids. V was clipped by 4 bases and J by 3 bases; unmatched bases: 9. The germline V gene has CDR1 SGHTA and CDR2 FQGNSA. As DNA, the CDR3 is TGTGCCAGCAGCTCGCAACGGGGACTAGCGGGAGCAACAGATACGCAGTATTTT. It codes for CASSSQRGLAGATDTQYF.

This clonotype was recorded only once. The gene calls are TRBV21-1 and TRBJ2-7. TRBV21-1 is described as a pseudogene. CDR3 length: 12 amino acids. The DNA for the CDR3 is TGTGCCAGCAGCAAAGGACCCAATGAGCAGTACTTC. This gives the protein CASSKGPNEQYF.

The CDR3, as DNA: TGTGCCAGCAGCTTAGGGAACAGAATACTCTATAATGAGCAGTTCTTC. It yields the protein CASSLGNRILYNEQFF. The chain couples TRBV11-2 to TRBJ2-1; D unresolved. CDR3 length: 16 amino acids. Germline loops: CDR1 SGHAT, CDR2 FQNNGV. V gave up 1 base and J gave up 7 bases, with 17 bases separating them.

The chain joins TRBV11-2 to TRBJ1-2; a possible D gene is TRBD1 (5 bases). CDR3 size: 15 residues. V lost 4 bases to trimming and J lost 4 bases, with 16 bases between them. CDR1 is SGHAT, CDR2 FQNNGV, per germline. The CDR3 nucleotides read TGTGCCAGCAGCTCCTCAAGCGGGGGAATCTATGGCTACACCTTC. Translated, it gives CASSSSSGGIYGYTF.

The chain couples TRBV7-2 to TRBJ2-7; 16 nucleotides line up with TRBD2. The ends lost 4 bases at V and 5 bases at J; junction bases unmatched: 17. In germline, CDR1 is SGHTA, CDR2 FQGNSA. This CDR3 region has 20 residues. In DNA form, the CDR3 reads TGTGCCAGCAGCTCCTCGGCCGTGGGACTAGCGGGAGGGCCAACCAACGAGCAGTACTTC. Protein sequence: CASSSSAVGLAGGPTNEQYF.

This clonotype was observed at least ten times. The chain recombines TRBV2 with TRBJ1-1; possibly TRBD1 for D (5 bases). The V end was cut by 4 bases, the J end by 4 bases, with 7 bases between. The CDR3 sequence is 12 residues long. Germline CDR1 reads SNHLY; CDR2 reads FYNNEI. CDR3 sequence (DNA): TGTGCCAGCAGTGTACAGGCCACTGAAGCTTTCTTT. Translated: CASSVQATEAFF.